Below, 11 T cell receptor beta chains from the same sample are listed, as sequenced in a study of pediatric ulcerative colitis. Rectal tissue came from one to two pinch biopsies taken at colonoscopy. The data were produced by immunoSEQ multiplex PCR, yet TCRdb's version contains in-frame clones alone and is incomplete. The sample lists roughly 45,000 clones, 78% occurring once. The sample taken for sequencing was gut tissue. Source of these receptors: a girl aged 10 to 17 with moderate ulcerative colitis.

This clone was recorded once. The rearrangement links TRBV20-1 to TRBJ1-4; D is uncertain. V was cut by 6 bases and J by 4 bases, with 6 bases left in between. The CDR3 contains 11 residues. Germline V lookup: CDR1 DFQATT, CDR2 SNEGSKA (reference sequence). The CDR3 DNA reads TGCAGTGCCCGTCTTAATGAAAAACTGTTTTTT. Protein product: CSARLNEKLFF.

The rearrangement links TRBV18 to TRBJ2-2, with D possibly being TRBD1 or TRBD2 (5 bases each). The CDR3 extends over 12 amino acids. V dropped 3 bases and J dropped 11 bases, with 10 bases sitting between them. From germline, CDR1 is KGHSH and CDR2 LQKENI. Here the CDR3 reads CASSPGRDELFF. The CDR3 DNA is TGTGCCAGCTCACCTGGTCGGGACGAGCTGTTTTTT.

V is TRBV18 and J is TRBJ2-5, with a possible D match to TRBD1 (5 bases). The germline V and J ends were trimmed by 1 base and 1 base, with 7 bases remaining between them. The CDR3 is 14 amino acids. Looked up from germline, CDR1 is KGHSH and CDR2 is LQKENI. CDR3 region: CASSPQGVQETQYF. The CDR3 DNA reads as TGTGCCAGCTCACCACAAGGGGTCCAAGAGACCCAGTACTTC.

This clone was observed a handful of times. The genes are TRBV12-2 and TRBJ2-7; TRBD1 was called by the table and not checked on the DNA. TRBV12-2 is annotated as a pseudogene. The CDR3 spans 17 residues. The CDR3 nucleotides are TGTGCAAGTCGCCCCGGTCGAAGGGACAGGGGATGCCACGAGCAGTACTTC. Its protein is CASRPGRRDRGCHEQYF.

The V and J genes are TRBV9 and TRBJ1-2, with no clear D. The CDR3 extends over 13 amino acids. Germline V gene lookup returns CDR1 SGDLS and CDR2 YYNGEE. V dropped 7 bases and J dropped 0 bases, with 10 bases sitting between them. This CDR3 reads CASEGGTNYGYTF. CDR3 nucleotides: TGTGCCAGCGAGGGCGGGACTAACTATGGCTACACCTTC.

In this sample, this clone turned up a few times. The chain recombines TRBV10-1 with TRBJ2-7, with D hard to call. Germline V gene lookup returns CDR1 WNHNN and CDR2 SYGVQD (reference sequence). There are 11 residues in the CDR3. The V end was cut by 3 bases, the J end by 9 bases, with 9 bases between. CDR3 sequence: CASSDGLGQYF. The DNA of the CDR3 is TGCGCCAGCAGTGATGGATTGGGGCAGTACTTC.

CDR3 sequence: CASSPTRDSEAFF. Written as DNA, the CDR3 is TGTGCCAGCTCACCGACCCGGGACAGTGAAGCTTTCTTT. The chain uses TRBV18 and TRBJ1-1, with 7 bases that match TRBD1. Germline values: CDR1 KGHSH, CDR2 LQKENI. V was clipped by 3 bases and J by 7 bases; unmatched bases: 5. The CDR3 runs 13 residues.

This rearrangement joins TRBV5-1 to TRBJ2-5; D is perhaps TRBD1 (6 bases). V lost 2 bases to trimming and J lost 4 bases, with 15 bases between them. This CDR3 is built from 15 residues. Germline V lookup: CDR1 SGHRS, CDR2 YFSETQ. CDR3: CASSLGQGILETQYF. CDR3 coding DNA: TGCGCCAGCAGCTTAGGGCAGGGGATTTTAGAGACCCAGTACTTC.

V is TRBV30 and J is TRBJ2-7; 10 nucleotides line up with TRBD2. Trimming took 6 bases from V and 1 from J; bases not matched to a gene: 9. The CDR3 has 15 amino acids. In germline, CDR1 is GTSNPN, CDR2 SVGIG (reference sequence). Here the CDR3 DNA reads TGTGCCTGTACGCCTCTAGCGGGAGCGTCCTACGAGCAGTACTTC. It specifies CACTPLAGASYEQYF.

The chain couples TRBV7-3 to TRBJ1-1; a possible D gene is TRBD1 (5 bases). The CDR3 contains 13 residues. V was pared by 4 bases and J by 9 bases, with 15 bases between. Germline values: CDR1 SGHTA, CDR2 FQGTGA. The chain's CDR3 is CASSSLGGWKAFF. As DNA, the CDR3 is TGTGCCAGCAGCTCCCTTGGGGGGTGGAAAGCTTTCTTT.

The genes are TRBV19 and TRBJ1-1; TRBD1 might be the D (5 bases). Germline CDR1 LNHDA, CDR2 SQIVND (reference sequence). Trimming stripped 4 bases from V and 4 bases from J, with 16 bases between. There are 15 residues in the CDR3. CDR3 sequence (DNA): TGTGCCAGTAGTACGGACGGATGGAGGGGCACTGAAGCTTTCTTT. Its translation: CASSTDGWRGTEAFF.